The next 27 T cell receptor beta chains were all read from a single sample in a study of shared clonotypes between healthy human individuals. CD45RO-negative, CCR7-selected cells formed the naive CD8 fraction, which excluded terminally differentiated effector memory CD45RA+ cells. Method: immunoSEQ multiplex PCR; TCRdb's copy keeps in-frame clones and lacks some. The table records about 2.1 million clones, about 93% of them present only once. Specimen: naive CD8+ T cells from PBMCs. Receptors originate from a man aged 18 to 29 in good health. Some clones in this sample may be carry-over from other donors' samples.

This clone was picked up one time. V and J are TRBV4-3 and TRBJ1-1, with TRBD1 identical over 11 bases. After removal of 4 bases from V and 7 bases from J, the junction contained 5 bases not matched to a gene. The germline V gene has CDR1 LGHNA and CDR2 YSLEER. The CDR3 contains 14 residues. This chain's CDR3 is CASSPGTGGFEAFF. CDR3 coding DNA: TGCGCCAGCAGCCCCGGGACAGGGGGTTTTGAAGCTTTCTTT.

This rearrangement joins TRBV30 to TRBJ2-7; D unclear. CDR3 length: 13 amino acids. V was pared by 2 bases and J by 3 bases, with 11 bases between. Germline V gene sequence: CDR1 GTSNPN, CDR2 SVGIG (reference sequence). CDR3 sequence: CAWSIYIGYEQYF. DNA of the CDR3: TGTGCCTGGAGTATTTATATCGGCTACGAGCAGTACTTC.

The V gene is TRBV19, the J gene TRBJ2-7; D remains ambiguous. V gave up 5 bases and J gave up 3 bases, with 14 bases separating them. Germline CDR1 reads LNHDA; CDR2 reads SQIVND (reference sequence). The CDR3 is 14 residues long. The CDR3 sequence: CASSWTLVDYEQYF. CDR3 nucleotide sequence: TGTGCCAGTAGTTGGACCCTGGTGGACTACGAGCAGTACTTC.

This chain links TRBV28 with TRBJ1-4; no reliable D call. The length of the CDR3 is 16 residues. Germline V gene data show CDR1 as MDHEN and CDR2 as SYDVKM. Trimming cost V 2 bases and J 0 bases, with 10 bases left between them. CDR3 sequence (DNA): TGTGCCAGCAGTTTAGCTCGGGCCGCAACTAATGAAAAACTGTTTTTT. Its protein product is CASSLARAATNEKLFF.

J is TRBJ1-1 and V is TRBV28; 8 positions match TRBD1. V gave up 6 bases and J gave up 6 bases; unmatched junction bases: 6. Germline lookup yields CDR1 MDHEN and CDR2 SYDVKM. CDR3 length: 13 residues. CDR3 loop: CASRSTGQAEAFF. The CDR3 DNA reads TGTGCCAGCAGATCAACGGGACAGGCTGAAGCTTTCTTT.

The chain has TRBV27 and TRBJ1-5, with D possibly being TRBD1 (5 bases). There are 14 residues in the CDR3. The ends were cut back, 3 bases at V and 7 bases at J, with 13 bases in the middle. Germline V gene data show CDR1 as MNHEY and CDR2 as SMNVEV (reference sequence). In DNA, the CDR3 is TGTGCCAGCAGTTTCTCGGCAGGGTTGCAGCCCCAGCATTTT. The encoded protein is CASSFSAGLQPQHF.

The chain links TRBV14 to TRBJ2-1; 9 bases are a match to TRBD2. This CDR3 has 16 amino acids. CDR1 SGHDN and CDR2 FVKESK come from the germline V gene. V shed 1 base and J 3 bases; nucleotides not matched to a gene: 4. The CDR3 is CASSQVPSGNYNEQFF. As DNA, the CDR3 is TGTGCCAGCAGCCAAGTCCCTAGCGGGAACTACAATGAGCAGTTCTTC.

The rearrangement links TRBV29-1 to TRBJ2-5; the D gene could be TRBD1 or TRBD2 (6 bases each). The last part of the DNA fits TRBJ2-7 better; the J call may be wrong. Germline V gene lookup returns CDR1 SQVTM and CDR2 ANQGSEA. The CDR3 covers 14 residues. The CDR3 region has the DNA TGCAGCGTTCAAGGGGGGCGGACGGCCGGCGAGCAGTACTTC. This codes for CSVQGGRTAGEQYF.

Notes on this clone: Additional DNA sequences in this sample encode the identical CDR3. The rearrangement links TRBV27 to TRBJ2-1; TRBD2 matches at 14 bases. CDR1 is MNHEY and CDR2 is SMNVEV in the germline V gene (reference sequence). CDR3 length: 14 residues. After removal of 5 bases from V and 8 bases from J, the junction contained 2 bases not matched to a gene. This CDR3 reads CASSQGLAGDEQFF. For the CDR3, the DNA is TGTGCCAGCAGTCAGGGACTAGCGGGAGATGAGCAGTTCTTC.

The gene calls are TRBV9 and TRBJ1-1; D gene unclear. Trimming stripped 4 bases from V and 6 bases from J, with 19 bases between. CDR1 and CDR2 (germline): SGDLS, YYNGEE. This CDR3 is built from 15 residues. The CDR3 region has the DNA TGTGCCAGCAGCTTTAACTCAGTGGGGTTGGCTGAAGCTTTCTTT. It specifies CASSFNSVGLAEAFF. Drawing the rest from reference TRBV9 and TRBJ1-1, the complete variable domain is DSGVTQTPKHLITATGQRVTLRCSPRSGDLSVYWYQQSLDQGLQFLIQYYNGEERAKGNILERFSAQQFPDLHSELNLSSLELGDSALYFCASSFNSVGLAEAFFGQGTRLTVV.

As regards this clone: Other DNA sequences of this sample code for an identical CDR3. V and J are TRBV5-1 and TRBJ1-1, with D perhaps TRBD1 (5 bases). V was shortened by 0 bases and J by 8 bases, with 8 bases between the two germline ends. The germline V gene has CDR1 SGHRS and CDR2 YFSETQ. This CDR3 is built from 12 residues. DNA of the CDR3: TGCGCCAGCAGCTTGGACGGGACCGAAGCTTTCTTT. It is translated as CASSLDGTEAFF.

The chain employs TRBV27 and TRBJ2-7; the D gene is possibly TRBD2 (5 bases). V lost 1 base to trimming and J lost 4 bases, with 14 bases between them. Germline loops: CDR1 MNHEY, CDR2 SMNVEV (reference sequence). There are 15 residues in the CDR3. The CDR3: CASSLLSGNPYEQYF. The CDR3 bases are TGTGCCAGCAGTTTATTATCCGGGAACCCATACGAGCAGTACTTC.

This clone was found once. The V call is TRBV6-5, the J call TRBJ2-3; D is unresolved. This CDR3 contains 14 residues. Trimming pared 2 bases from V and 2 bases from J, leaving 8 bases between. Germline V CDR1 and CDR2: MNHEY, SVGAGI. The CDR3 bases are TGTGCCAGCAGTTACGGCTCCAACACAGATACGCAGTATTTT. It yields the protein CASSYGSNTDTQYF.

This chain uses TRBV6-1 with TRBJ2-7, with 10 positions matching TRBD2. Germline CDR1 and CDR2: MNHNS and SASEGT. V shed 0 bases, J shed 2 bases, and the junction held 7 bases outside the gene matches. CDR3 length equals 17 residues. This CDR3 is CASSEARLAGLTYEQYF. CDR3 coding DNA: TGTGCCAGCAGTGAAGCAAGACTAGCGGGCCTAACCTACGAGCAGTACTTC.

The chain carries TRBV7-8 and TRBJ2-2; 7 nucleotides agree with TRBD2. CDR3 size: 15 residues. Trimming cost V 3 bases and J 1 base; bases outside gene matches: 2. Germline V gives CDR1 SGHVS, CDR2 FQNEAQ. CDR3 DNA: TGTGCCAGCAGCTTCCGCGGGGGGAACACCGGGGAGCTGTTTTTT. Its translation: CASSFRGGNTGELFF.

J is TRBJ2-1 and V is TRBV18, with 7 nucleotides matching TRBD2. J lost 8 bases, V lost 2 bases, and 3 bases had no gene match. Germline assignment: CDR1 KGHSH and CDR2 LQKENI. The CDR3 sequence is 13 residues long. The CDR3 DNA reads TGTGCCAGCTCACCAGGGAGGGGCGATGAGCAGTTCTTC. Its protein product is CASSPGRGDEQFF.

DNA of the CDR3: TGTGCCAGCAGTGCATATAATTCACCCCTCCACTTT. Its translation is CASSAYNSPLHF. The chain joins TRBV6-1 to TRBJ1-6, with D hard to call. The CDR3 extends over 12 amino acids. Trimming took off 4 bases at V and 4 bases at J, with 2 bases between the two ends. Germline V gives CDR1 MNHNS, CDR2 SASEGT.

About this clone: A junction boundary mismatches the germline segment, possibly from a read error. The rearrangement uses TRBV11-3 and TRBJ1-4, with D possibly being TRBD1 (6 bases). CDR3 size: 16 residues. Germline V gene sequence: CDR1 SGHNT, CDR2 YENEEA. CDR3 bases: TGTTCCAGCAGCTTAGGCTATACGGCAGGGGATGAAAAACTGTTTTTT. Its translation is CSSSLGYTAGDEKLFF.

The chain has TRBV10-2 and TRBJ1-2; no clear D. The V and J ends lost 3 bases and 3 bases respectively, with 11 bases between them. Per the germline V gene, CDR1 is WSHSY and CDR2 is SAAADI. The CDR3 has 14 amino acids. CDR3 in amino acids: CASSDFGVHYGYTF. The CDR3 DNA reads TGCGCCAGCAGTGATTTTGGGGTGCACTATGGCTACACCTTC.

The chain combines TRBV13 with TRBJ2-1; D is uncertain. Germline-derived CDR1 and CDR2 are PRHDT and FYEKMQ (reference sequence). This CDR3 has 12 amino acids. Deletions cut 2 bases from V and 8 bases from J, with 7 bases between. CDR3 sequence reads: CASSLSWDEQFF. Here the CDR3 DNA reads TGTGCCAGCAGCTTATCTTGGGATGAGCAGTTCTTC.

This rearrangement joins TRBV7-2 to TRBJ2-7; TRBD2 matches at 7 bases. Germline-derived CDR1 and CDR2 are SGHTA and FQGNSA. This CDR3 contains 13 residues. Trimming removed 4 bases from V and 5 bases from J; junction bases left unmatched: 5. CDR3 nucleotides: TGTGCCAGCAGCTGGGGACTATATAACGAGCAGTACTTC. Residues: CASSWGLYNEQYF.

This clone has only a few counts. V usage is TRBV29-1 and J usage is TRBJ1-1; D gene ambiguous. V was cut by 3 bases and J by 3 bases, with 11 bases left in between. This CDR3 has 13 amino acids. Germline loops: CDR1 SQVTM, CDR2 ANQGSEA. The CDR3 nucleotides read TGCAGCGTTGATCCGGATCCCGACACTGAAGCTTTCTTT. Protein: CSVDPDPDTEAFF.

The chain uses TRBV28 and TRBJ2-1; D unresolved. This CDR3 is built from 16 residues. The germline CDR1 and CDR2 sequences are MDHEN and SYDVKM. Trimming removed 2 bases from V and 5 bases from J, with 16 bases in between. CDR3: CASSLEGSNPHNEQFF. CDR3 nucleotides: TGTGCCAGCAGTTTAGAAGGGTCAAACCCCCACAATGAGCAGTTCTTC.

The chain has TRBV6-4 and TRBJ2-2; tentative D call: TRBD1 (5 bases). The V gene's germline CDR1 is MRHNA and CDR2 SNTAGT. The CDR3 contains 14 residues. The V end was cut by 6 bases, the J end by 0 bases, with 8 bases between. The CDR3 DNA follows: TGTGCCAGCAGATTGGGGCCGAACACCGGGGAGCTGTTTTTT. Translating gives CASRLGPNTGELFF.

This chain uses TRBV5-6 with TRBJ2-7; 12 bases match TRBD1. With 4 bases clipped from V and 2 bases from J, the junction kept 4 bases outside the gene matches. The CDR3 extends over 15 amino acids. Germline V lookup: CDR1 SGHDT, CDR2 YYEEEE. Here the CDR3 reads CASSPGQGATYEQYF. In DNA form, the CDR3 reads TGTGCCAGCAGCCCGGGACAGGGGGCAACCTACGAGCAGTACTTC.

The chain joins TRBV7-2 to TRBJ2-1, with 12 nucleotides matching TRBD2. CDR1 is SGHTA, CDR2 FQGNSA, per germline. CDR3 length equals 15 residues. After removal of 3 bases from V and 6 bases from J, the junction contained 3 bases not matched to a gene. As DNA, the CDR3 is TGTGCCAGCAGCTTTGGACTAGCGGGACCCAATGAGCAGTTCTTC. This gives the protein CASSFGLAGPNEQFF. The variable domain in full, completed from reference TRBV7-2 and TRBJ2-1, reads GAGVSQSPSNKVTEKGKDVELRCDPISGHTALYWYRQSLGQGLEFLIYFQGNSAPDKSGLPSDRFSAERTGGSVSTLTIQRTQQEDSAVYLCASSFGLAGPNEQFFGPGTRLTVL.

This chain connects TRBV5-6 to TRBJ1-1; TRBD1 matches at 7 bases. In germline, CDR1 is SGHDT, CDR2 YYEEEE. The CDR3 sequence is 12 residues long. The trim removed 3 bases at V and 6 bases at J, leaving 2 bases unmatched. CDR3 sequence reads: CASSSGGSEAFF. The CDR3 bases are TGTGCCAGCAGCTCAGGGGGATCTGAAGCTTTCTTT.